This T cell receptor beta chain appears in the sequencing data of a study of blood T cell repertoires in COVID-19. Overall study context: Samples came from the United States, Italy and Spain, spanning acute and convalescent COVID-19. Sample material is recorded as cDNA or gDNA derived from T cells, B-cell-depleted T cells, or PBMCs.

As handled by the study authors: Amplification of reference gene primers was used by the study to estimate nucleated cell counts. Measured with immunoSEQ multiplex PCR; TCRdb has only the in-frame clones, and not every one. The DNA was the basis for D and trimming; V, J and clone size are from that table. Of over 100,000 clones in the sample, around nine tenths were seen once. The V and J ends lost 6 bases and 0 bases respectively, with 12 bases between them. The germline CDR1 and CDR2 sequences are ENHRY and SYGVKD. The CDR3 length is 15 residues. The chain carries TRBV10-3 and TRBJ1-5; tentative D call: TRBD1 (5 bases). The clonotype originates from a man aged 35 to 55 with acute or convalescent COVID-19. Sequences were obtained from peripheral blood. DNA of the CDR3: TGTGCCATCAGCATGACAGTAGATAGCAATCAGCCCCAGCATTTT. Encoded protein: CAISMTVDSNQPQHF.